The 18 T cell receptor beta chains in this list originate from one sample, sequenced in a study of a mutant IDH1 vaccine in newly diagnosed glioma. Their specific antigens are unknown. Some clones are missing from TCRdb's copy, which holds only in-frame ones; the method was immunoSEQ multiplex PCR. The sample comprises 25,000 to 35,000 clones, more than 80% of which are singletons, and around 18% rests with the top ten. Regarding time point: week 5, during vaccination. All doses held 300 ug of mutant IDH1 20-mer peptide, with topical imiquimod. The sample here was PBMCs, taken from a glioma patient whose treatment included an IDH1 peptide vaccine. The receptors stem from a young man with glioma.

The V gene is TRBV30, the J gene TRBJ1-2, with D maybe TRBD1 (6 bases). V dropped 5 bases and J dropped 2 bases, with 21 bases sitting between them. The germline CDR1 and CDR2 sequences are GTSNPN and SVGIG (reference sequence). The CDR3 contains 16 residues. The CDR3 reads CAWSTGSTSVNYGYTF. The CDR3 region has the DNA TGTGCCTGGTCAACAGGGAGTACGAGCGTCAACTATGGCTACACCTTC.

The gene calls are TRBV2 and TRBJ2-2; D is undetermined. Looked up from germline, CDR1 is SNHLY and CDR2 is FYNNEI. The CDR3 runs to 13 residues. V lost 3 bases and J lost 6, with 8 bases in between. This CDR3 is CASSDTVPGELFF. For the CDR3, the DNA is TGTGCCAGCAGTGACACGGTACCCGGGGAGCTGTTTTTT. Full variable domain (missing parts from reference TRBV2 and TRBJ2-2): EPEVTQTPSHQVTQMGQEVILRCVPISNHLYFYWYRQILGQKVEFLVSFYNNEISEKSEIFDDQFSVERPDGSNFTLKIRSTKLEDSAMYFCASSDTVPGELFFGEGSRLTVL.

The sample holds one count of this clone. The V and J genes are TRBV5-6 and TRBJ2-2; TRBD2 agrees at 7 bases. V was pared by 0 bases and J by 4 bases, with 9 bases of the junction left unmatched. Per germline, CDR1 SGHDT and CDR2 YYEEEE. The CDR3 consists of 17 residues. The CDR3 nucleotides are TGTGCCAGCAGCTTGGGTGTAGGGGACTACCTCACCGGGGAGCTGTTTTTT. Its protein is CASSLGVGDYLTGELFF.

The chain joins TRBV9 to TRBJ1-2; tentatively, D is TRBD1 (6 bases). Germline CDR1 reads SGDLS; CDR2 reads YYNGEE. Trimming stripped 0 bases from V and 8 bases from J, with 11 bases between. The CDR3 consists of 13 residues. For the CDR3, the DNA is TGTGCCAGCAGCGTAGAATCCAGGGGCGGCTACACCTTC. Protein: CASSVESRGGYTF.

The V and J genes are TRBV5-1 and TRBJ2-1; TRBD1 matches at 7 bases. The CDR3 is made up of 18 amino acids. The germline CDR1 and CDR2 sequences are SGHRS and YFSETQ. The J segment lost 3 bases and the V segment lost 0 bases, leaving 12 bases of the junction unmatched. The CDR3 nucleotides read TGCGCCAGCAGCTTGGGAAGAAGAGGGACAGTAAACTACAATGAGCAGTTCTTC. Translation: CASSLGRRGTVNYNEQFF.

The rearrangement uses TRBV10-2 and TRBJ2-7, with 7 positions matching TRBD2. The ends lost 11 bases at V and 2 bases at J; junction bases unmatched: 15. CDR1 is WSHSY and CDR2 is SAAADI in the germline V gene. This CDR3 has 15 residues. DNA of the CDR3: TGCGCCCGCCGCCCGTCGGGCGGGAGCACCTACGAGCAGTACTTC. Translation gives CARRPSGGSTYEQYF.

The V gene is TRBV4-2, the J gene TRBJ2-1; 10 positions agree with TRBD2. Germline lookup yields CDR1 LGHNA and CDR2 YNFKEQ. The V segment lost 3 bases and the J segment 0 bases; nucleotides outside the gene matches: 14. The CDR3 consists of 20 residues. Here the CDR3 reads CASSQRTSGRLLSSYNEQFF. The CDR3 DNA sequence: TGTGCCAGCAGCCAGAGGACTAGCGGACGACTATTGAGCTCCTACAATGAGCAGTTCTTC.

V gene TRBV5-6 combines with J gene TRBJ2-4, with D tentatively TRBD1 (6 bases). There are 17 residues in the CDR3. Trimming left V 1 base short and J 0 bases short, with 14 bases between. Germline assignment: CDR1 SGHDT and CDR2 YYEEEE. The CDR3 nucleotides read TGTGCCAGCAGCTTGCGACAGGCGGCTTTAGCCAAAAACATTCAGTACTTC. Encoded protein: CASSLRQAALAKNIQYF.

V usage is TRBV20-1 and J usage is TRBJ2-7; 7 bases map to TRBD1. V lost 6 bases, J lost 4 bases, and 3 bases stayed unmatched. Germline V gives CDR1 DFQATT, CDR2 SNEGSKA (reference sequence). There are 11 residues in the CDR3. The CDR3 DNA follows: TGCAGTGCCAGACAGGGATACGAGCAGTACTTC. Protein product: CSARQGYEQYF.

V and J are TRBV30 and TRBJ1-2, with unresolved D. CDR1 and CDR2 (germline): GTSNPN, SVGIG (reference sequence). The V gene lost 4 bases and the J gene lost 8 bases, with 11 bases spanning the gap. The CDR3 sequence is 11 residues long. The CDR3 sequence: CAWTEGGGYTF. The CDR3 nucleotides are TGTGCCTGGACAGAGGGAGGGGGCTACACCTTC.

The chain links TRBV29-1 to TRBJ1-5; no firm D call. CDR1 is SQVTM and CDR2 is ANQGSEA in the germline V gene. The V end was cut by 4 bases, the J end by 2 bases, with 6 bases between. The length of the CDR3 is 12 residues. CDR3 protein: CSVGGGNQPQHF. The CDR3 nucleotides are TGCAGCGTTGGCGGGGGCAATCAGCCCCAGCATTTT.

V usage is TRBV4-3 and J usage is TRBJ2-5; possible D gene TRBD1, 6 bases. CDR3 length: 13 residues. The germline CDR1 and CDR2 sequences are LGHNA and YSLEER. The V end lost 5 bases, the J end lost 1 base, and 8 bases lay between the germline ends. The DNA for the CDR3 is TGCGCCAGCAGCGGGGACATCCAAGAGACCCAGTACTTC. This codes for CASSGDIQETQYF.

The chain employs TRBV4-2 and TRBJ1-2, with a weak D call TRBD1 (6 bases). The CDR3 length is 14 residues. In germline, CDR1 is LGHNA, CDR2 YNFKEQ. With 1 base removed from V and 4 bases from J, the gap between germline ends came to 10 bases. The CDR3 protein is CASSQASRGYGYTF. DNA of the CDR3: TGTGCCAGCAGCCAAGCCAGCAGGGGCTATGGCTACACCTTC.

The chain carries TRBV5-5 and TRBJ2-2; D gene ambiguous. V lost 0 bases to trimming and J lost 5 bases, with 11 bases between them. The germline CDR1 and CDR2 sequences are SGHKS and YYEKEE (reference sequence). The CDR3 runs 15 residues. In DNA form, the CDR3 reads TGTGCCAGCAGCTTGGGACCCCAGAATACCGGGGAGCTGTTTTTT. It translates to CASSLGPQNTGELFF.

The V and J genes are TRBV29-1 and TRBJ2-1; TRBD2 agrees at 13 bases. The CDR3 sequence is 17 residues long. V dropped 4 bases and J dropped 8; count of bases not matched to a gene: 14. Germline-derived CDR1 and CDR2 are SQVTM and ANQGSEA. The CDR3 loop is CSVVPLRTSGSIYEQFF. The CDR3 DNA follows: TGCAGCGTTGTCCCTCTAAGGACTAGCGGGAGTATCTATGAGCAGTTCTTC.

Here the CDR3 reads CAWTRGSEQFF. For the CDR3, the DNA is TGTGCCTGGACCCGAGGGAGTGAGCAGTTCTTC. This chain joins TRBV30 and TRBJ2-1, with D tentatively TRBD2 (5 bases). Germline V gene lookup returns CDR1 GTSNPN and CDR2 SVGIG (reference sequence). This CDR3 contains 11 residues. Trimming took 4 bases from V and 9 from J, leaving 10 bases between them.

This chain uses TRBV2 with TRBJ2-2; TRBD2 might be the D (6 bases). CDR1 SNHLY and CDR2 FYNNEI come from the germline V gene. This CDR3 has 13 residues. Trimming stripped 4 bases from V and 6 bases from J, with 9 bases between. The CDR3 sequence is CASSVREAGELFF. As DNA, the CDR3 is TGTGCCAGCAGTGTGAGGGAGGCCGGGGAGCTGTTTTTT.

This clone was seen just once. V usage is TRBV2 and J usage is TRBJ2-7; D uncertain. The CDR3 has 12 amino acids. V lost 5 bases and J 5 bases, leaving 10 bases between the germline ends. Looked up from germline, CDR1 is SNHLY and CDR2 is FYNNEI. This CDR3 reads CASSLSPHEQYF. In DNA form, the CDR3 reads TGTGCCAGCAGTTTAAGCCCCCACGAGCAGTACTTC.